Here is one TCR beta chain with its context. The data originate from a study of blood T cell repertoires in COVID-19. On the study more broadly: Material from acute and convalescent COVID-19 was sourced from the United States, Italy and Spain. T cells, B-cell-depleted T cells, or PBMCs supplied cDNA or gDNA.

The CDR3 is 16 residues long. In germline, CDR1 is MRHNA, CDR2 SNTAGT. V lost 4 bases and J lost 4; bases outside the gene matches: 5. Per the original methods: Using reference gene primer amplification, nucleated cell counts were estimated. Only in-frame clones appear in the TCRdb table, and some are missing; sequencing was by immunoSEQ multiplex PCR. V and J calls and clone size come straight from that table; D and trimming were deduced from the DNA. The repertoire holds about 150,000 clones, around 82% seen once, with approximately 16% in the top ten. This TCR was sampled from a human donor with acute or convalescent COVID-19. The donor label of this sample is uncertain. The chain couples TRBV6-4 to TRBJ2-3; 13 nucleotides line up with TRBD2. Sequencing was performed on peripheral blood. As DNA, the CDR3 is TGTGCCAGCAGTGTGACTAGCGGGGGGTCAGCAGATACGCAGTATTTT. Translation: CASSVTSGGSADTQYF.